This T cell receptor beta chain stems from a study of blood T cell repertoires in COVID-19. Generated by immunoSEQ multiplex PCR, the TCRdb table keeps only in-frame clones and is missing some. The sample carries roughly 130,000 clones, more than 70% recorded once. The sequenced sample was peripheral blood. This sequence was found in a woman in her sixties or seventies with acute or convalescent COVID-19.

The DNA for the CDR3 is TGTGCCAGCAGCTTGGCTGTTGGGACACCGTTGGGGGAGCAGTACGTC. This translates into CASSLAVGTPLGEQYV. The chain is built from TRBV5-4 and TRBJ2-7, with D possibly being TRBD1 (6 bases). CDR3 length equals 16 residues. From germline, CDR1 is SGHNT and CDR2 YYREEE (reference sequence). V was pared by 0 bases and J by 7 bases, with 20 bases between.